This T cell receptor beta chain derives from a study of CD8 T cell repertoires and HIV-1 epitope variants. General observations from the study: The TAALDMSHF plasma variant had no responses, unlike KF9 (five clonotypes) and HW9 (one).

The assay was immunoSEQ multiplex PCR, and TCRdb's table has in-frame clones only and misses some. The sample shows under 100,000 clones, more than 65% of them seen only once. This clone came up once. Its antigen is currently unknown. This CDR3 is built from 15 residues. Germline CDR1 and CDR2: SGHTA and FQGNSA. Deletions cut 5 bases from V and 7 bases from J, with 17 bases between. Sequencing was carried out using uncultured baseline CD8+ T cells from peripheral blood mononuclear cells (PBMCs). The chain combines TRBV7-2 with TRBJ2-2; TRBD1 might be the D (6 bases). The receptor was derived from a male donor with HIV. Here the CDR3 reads CASSPLIQGDGELFF. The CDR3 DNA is TGTGCCAGCAGCCCCCTCATACAGGGTGACGGGGAGCTGTTTTTT.